This TCR beta chain is drawn from a study of radiotherapy plus CTLA-4 blockade in lung cancer. Clones were read by immunoSEQ multiplex PCR, and TCRdb kept only the in-frame ones, dropping some. Of 80,000 to 95,000 clones in the sample, roughly 80% were seen once. Germline CDR1 WSHSY, CDR2 SAAADI. The CDR3 is 14 amino acids. V dropped 2 bases and J dropped 5; count of bases not matched to a gene: 6. The specimen was peripheral blood, collected from a patient treated with radiotherapy plus ipilimumab. The rearrangement joins TRBV10-2 to TRBJ2-7, with 7 bases identical to TRBD1. This sequence originates from a human donor with non-small cell lung cancer that progressed on radiotherapy plus ipilimumab. In DNA, the CDR3 is TGCGCCAGCAGTGAGGCGGACAGGTTGGACGAGCAGTACTTC. It is translated as CASSEADRLDEQYF.